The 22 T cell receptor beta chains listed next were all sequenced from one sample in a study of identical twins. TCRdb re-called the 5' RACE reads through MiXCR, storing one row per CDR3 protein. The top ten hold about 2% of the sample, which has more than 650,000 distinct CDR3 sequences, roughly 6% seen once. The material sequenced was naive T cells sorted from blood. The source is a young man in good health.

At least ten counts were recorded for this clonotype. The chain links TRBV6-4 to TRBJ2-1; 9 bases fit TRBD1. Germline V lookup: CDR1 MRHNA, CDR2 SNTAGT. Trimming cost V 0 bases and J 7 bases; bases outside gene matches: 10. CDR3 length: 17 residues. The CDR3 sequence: CASSDSQGGTGWNEQFF. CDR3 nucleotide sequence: TGTGCCAGCAGTGACTCTCAAGGAGGGACAGGGTGGAATGAGCAGTTCTTC.

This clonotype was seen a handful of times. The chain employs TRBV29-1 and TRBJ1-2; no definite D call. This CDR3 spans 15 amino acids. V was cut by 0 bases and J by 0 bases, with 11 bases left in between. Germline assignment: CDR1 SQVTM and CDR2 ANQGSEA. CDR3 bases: TGCAGCGTTGAAGATAGGCAGAAGGCTAACTATGGCTACACCTTC. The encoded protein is CSVEDRQKANYGYTF.

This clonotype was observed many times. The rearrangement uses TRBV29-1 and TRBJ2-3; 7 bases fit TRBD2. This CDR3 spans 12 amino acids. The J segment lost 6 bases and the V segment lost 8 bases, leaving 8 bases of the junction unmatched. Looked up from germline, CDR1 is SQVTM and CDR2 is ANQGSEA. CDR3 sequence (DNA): TGCAGCCCCCAAAAACTAGCGGATACGCAGTATTTT. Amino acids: CSPQKLADTQYF.

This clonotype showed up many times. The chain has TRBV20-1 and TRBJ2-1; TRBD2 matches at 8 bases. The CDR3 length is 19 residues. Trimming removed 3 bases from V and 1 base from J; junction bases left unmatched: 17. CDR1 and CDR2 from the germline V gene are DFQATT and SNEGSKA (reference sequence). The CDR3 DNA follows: TGCAGTGCTAGGGGGGGAGGACTAGCTCGTTTCTCGTCCTACAATGAGCAGTTCTTC. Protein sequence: CSARGGGLARFSSYNEQFF.

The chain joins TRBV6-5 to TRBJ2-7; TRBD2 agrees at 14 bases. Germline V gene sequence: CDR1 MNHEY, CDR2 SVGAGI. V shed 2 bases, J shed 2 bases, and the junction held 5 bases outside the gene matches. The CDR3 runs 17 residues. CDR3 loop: CASSYGRLAGGAYEQYV. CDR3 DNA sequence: TGTGCCAGCAGTTACGGGCGACTAGCGGGAGGGGCCTACGAGCAGTACGTC.

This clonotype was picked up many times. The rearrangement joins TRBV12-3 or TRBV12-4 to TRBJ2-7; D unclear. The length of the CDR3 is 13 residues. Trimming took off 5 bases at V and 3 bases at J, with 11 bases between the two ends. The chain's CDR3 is CASSDDIFYEQYF. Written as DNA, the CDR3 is TGTGCCAGCAGTGATGACATTTTCTACGAGCAGTACTTC.

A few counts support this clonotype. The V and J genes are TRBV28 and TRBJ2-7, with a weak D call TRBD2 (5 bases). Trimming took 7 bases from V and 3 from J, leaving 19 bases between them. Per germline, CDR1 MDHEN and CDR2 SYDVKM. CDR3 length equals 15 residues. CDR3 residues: CASTAMLGEFYEQYF. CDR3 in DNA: TGTGCCAGCACCGCAATGCTCGGGGAATTCTACGAGCAGTACTTC. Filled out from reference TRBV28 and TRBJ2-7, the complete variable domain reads DVKVTQSSRYLVKRTGEKVFLECVQDMDHENMFWYRQDPGLGLRLIYFSYDVKMKEKGDIPEGYSVSREKKERFSLILESASTNQTSMYLCASTAMLGEFYEQYFGPGTRLTVT.

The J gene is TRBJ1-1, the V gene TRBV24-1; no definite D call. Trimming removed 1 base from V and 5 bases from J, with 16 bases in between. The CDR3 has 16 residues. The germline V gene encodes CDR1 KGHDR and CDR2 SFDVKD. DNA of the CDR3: TGTGCCACCAGTGATTTAGCCGGGCTTCAAGGTACTGAAGCTTTCTTT. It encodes CATSDLAGLQGTEAFF.

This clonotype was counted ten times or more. The CDR3 reads CASSLDPHQETQYF. The CDR3 DNA reads TGCGCCAGCAGCTTGGATCCCCACCAAGAGACCCAGTACTTC. The rearrangement links TRBV5-1 to TRBJ2-5; D ambiguous. CDR3 length: 14 residues. Trimming cost V 0 bases and J 0 bases, with 6 bases left between them. The germline gives CDR1 SGHRS, CDR2 YFSETQ.

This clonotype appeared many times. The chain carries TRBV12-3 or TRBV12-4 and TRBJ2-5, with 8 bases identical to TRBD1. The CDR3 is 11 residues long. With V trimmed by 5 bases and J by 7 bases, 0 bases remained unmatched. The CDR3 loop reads CASSDRGTQYF. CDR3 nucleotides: TGTGCCAGCAGTGACAGGGGGACCCAGTACTTC.

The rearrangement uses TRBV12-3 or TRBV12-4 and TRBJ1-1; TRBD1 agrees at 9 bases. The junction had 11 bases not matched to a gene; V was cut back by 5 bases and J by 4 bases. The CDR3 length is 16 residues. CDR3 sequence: CASSPGQGWGGTEAFF. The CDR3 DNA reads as TGTGCCAGCAGTCCGGGACAGGGATGGGGGGGCACTGAAGCTTTCTTT.

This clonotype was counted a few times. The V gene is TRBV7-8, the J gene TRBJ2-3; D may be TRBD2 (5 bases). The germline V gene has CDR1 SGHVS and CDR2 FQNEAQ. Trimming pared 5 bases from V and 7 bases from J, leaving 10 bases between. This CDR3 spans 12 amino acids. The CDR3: CASSPSGNTQYF. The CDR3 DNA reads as TGTGCCAGCAGCCCAAGCGGAAATACGCAGTATTTT.

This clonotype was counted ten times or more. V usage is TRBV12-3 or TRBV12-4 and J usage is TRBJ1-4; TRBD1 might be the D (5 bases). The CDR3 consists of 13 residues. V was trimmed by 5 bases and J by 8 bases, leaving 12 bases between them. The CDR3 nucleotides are TGTGCCAGCAGTCTAAGGGGTCGGGAAAAACTGTTTTTT. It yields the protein CASSLRGREKLFF.

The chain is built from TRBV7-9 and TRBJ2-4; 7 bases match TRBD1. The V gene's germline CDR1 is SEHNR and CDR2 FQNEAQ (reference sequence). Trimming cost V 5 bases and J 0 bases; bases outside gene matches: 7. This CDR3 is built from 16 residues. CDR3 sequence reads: CASSARGQLAKNIQYF. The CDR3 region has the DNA TGTGCCAGCAGCGCACGGGGACAGCTAGCCAAAAACATTCAGTACTTC.

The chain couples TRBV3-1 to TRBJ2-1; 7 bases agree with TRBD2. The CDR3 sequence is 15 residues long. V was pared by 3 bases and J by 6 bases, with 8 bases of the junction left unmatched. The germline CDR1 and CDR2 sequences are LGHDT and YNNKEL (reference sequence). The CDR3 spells CASSHGGSRINEQFF. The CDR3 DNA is TGTGCCAGCAGCCACGGCGGGAGCCGAATCAATGAGCAGTTCTTC.

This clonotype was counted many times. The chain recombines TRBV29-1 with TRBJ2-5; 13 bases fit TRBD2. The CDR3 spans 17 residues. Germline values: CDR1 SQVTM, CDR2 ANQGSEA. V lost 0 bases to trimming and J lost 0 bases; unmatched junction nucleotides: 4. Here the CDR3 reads CSVEDQGLAGYQETQYF. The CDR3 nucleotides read TGCAGCGTTGAAGATCAGGGACTAGCGGGATACCAAGAGACCCAGTACTTC.

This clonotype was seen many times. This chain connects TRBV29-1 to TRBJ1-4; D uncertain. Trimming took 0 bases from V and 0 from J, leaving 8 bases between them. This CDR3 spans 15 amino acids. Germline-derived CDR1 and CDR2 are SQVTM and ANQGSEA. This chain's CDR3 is CSVEERTSTNEKLFF. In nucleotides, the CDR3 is TGCAGCGTTGAAGAGAGGACCTCAACTAATGAAAAACTGTTTTTT. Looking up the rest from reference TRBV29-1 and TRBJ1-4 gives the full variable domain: SAVISQKPSRDICQRGTSLTIQCQVDSQVTMMFWYRQQPGQSLTLIATANQGSEATYESGFVIDKFPISRPNLTFSTLTVSNMSPEDSSIYLCSVEERTSTNEKLFFGSGTQLSVL.

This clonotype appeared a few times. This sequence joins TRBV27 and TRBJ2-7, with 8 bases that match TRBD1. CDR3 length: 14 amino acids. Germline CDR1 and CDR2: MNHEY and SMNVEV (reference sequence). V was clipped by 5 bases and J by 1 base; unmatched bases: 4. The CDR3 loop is CASSLRTGSYEQYF. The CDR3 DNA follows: TGTGCCAGCAGTCTCCGGACAGGGTCCTACGAGCAGTACTTC.

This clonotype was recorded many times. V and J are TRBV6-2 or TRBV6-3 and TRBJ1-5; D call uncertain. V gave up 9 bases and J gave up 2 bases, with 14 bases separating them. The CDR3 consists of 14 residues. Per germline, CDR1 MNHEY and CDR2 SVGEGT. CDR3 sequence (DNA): TGTGCCAGTAATCAACCCCTTGGCAATCAGCCCCAGCATTTT. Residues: CASNQPLGNQPQHF.

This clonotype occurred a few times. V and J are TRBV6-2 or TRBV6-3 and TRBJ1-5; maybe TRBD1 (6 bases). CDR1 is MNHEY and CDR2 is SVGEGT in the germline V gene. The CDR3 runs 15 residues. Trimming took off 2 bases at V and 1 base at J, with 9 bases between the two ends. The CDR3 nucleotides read TGTGCCAGCAGTTACCCGGGGGCGAGCAATCAGCCCCAGCATTTT. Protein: CASSYPGASNQPQHF.

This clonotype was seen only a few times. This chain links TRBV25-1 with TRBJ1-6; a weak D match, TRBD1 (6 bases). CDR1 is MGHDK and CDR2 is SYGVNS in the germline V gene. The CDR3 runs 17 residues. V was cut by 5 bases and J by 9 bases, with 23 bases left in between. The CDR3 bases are TGTGCCAGCAGTTGGAGCTGGGCGGAGGGGGTCCGTTCACCCCTCCACTTT. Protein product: CASSWSWAEGVRSPLHF.

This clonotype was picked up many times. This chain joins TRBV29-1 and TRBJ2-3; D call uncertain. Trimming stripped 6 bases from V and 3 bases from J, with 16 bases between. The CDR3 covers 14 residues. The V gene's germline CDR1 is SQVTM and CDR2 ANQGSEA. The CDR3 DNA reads TGCAGCGTGGATTACCACCTGATAACAGATACGCAGTATTTT. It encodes CSVDYHLITDTQYF.